These 32 T cell receptor beta chains were all obtained from the same sample, sequenced in a study of T cell clones after liver transplantation. Profiled with immunoSEQ multiplex PCR; TCRdb holds only in-frame clones, not every one. This table has tens of thousands of clones, 60% to 80% appearing once. This material consisted of CD4+ T cells from blood, taken at the 22-month timepoint. These receptors originate from a human patient who received a liver transplant. Some T cells may be the graft donor's.

This clone appeared a few times. The chain is built from TRBV5-4 and TRBJ2-2, with D perhaps assigned TRBD1 or TRBD2 (5 bases each). Germline values: CDR1 SGHNT, CDR2 YYREEE (reference sequence). This CDR3 has 20 amino acids. Trimming took off 6 bases at V and 4 bases at J, with 31 bases between the two ends. CDR3 sequence reads: CASTASGVGAYGSGTGELFF. The CDR3 coding sequence is TGTGCCAGCACCGCATCCGGGGTAGGGGCCTATGGATCGGGCACCGGGGAGCTGTTTTTT.

The chain uses TRBV9 and TRBJ1-4; the match to TRBD1 covers 9 bases. This CDR3 has 15 residues. The germline V gene encodes CDR1 SGDLS and CDR2 YYNGEE. Trimming cost V 2 bases and J 7 bases; bases outside gene matches: 6. This CDR3 reads CASSVNRGLGEKLFF. The CDR3 DNA sequence: TGTGCCAGCAGCGTTAACAGGGGGCTGGGTGAAAAACTGTTTTTT.

The chain links TRBV4-1 to TRBJ1-2; 9 nucleotides agree with TRBD1. The V gene end was trimmed by 4 bases and the J gene end by 8 bases; junction bases not matched to a gene: 5. The CDR3 spans 13 residues. Looked up from germline, CDR1 is MGHRA and CDR2 is YSYEKL. CDR3 loop: CASSLGTGSGYTF. The CDR3 DNA reads as TGCGCCAGCAGCCTCGGGACAGGGAGCGGCTACACCTTC.

J is TRBJ2-2 and V is TRBV7-2; no clear D. The ends were cut back, 0 bases at V and 2 bases at J, with 7 bases in the middle. CDR1 is SGHTA, CDR2 FQGNSA, per germline. The CDR3 runs to 15 residues. The CDR3 protein is CASSLASANTGELFF. The CDR3 DNA reads as TGTGCCAGCAGCTTAGCGTCGGCCAACACCGGGGAGCTGTTTTTT.

The chain joins TRBV28 to TRBJ1-2; no firm D call. Germline values: CDR1 MDHEN, CDR2 SYDVKM. The CDR3 has 15 residues. V was trimmed by 5 bases and J by 3 bases, leaving 16 bases between them. The CDR3 coding sequence is TGTGCCAGCAGTCCTCCCCTCAGCTACGACTATGGCTACACCTTC. Amino acid sequence: CASSPPLSYDYGYTF.

This CDR3 is CASSPGTAFTDTQYF. The CDR3 coding sequence is TGTGCCAGCAGCCCTGGGACGGCCTTCACAGATACGCAGTATTTT. This chain connects TRBV14 to TRBJ2-3; D assignment may be TRBD1 or TRBD2 (5 bases each). There are 15 residues in the CDR3. Deletions cut 4 bases from V and 2 bases from J, with 13 bases between. Germline CDR1 is SGHDN and CDR2 is FVKESK.

This clone is a singleton in its sample. The chain carries TRBV5-4 and TRBJ2-6; tentative D call: TRBD2 (6 bases). This CDR3 has 16 amino acids. Germline CDR1 and CDR2: SGHNT and YYREEE (reference sequence). The ends were cut back, 3 bases at V and 2 bases at J, with 12 bases in the middle. CDR3 protein: CASSWGVTPGANVLTF. The CDR3, as DNA: TGTGCCAGCAGCTGGGGGGTCACTCCTGGGGCCAACGTCCTGACTTTC.

The V and J genes are TRBV7-2 and TRBJ2-1; D may be TRBD1 (6 bases). CDR1 SGHTA and CDR2 FQGNSA come from the germline V gene. V lost 5 bases, J lost 4 bases, and 18 bases lay in between. The CDR3 totals 16 residues. Here the CDR3 reads CASSPGGRGIYNEQFF. CDR3 DNA: TGTGCCAGCAGCCCAGGTGGTAGGGGGATATACAATGAGCAGTTCTTC.

The chain uses TRBV11-2 and TRBJ2-7; 10 bases align to TRBD1. CDR3 length equals 15 residues. After removal of 4 bases from V and 2 bases from J, the junction contained 5 bases not matched to a gene. The germline V gene encodes CDR1 SGHAT and CDR2 FQNNGV. The CDR3 spells CASSSPGQGTYEQYF. DNA for the CDR3: TGTGCCAGCAGCTCGCCGGGACAGGGGACCTACGAGCAGTACTTC. The complete variable domain, with remaining parts taken from reference TRBV11-2 and TRBJ2-7, reads EAGVAQSPRYKIIEKRQSVAFWCNPISGHATLYWYQQILGQGPKLLIQFQNNGVVDDSQLPKDRFSAERLKGVDSTLKIQPAKLEDSAVYLCASSSPGQGTYEQYFGPGTRLTVT.

This rearrangement joins TRBV2 to TRBJ2-5, with D tentatively TRBD1 (5 bases). The CDR3 has 15 amino acids. Trimming pared 6 bases from V and 3 bases from J, leaving 17 bases between. From germline, CDR1 is SNHLY and CDR2 FYNNEI. The CDR3 reads CASRPRDSLEETQYF. The CDR3 DNA sequence: TGTGCCAGCAGGCCCCGAGACAGCCTCGAAGAGACCCAGTACTTC.

J is TRBJ1-4 and V is TRBV7-2, with D possibly TRBD1 on 5 matching bases. CDR1 is SGHTA, CDR2 FQGNSA, per germline. V was cut by 4 bases and J by 4 bases, with 10 bases left in between. The CDR3 covers 14 residues. The CDR3: CASSSGRFNEKLFF. The CDR3 DNA sequence: TGTGCCAGCAGCTCGGGACGATTTAATGAAAAACTGTTTTTT.

CDR3 nucleotides: TGTGCCAGCAGCTTTAGACCCGGATTGGGGACAGCGAACACCGGGGAGCTGTTTTTT. Protein product: CASSFRPGLGTANTGELFF. The chain couples TRBV7-2 to TRBJ2-2, with 7 bases that match TRBD1. CDR3 length: 19 amino acids. V shed 3 bases and J 0 bases; nucleotides not matched to a gene: 13. The germline V gene encodes CDR1 SGHTA and CDR2 FQGNSA.

The CDR3 region is CASSHVKQGEAFF. The DNA for the CDR3 is TGTGCCAGCAGCCATGTCAAACAGGGCGAAGCTTTCTTT. The chain recombines TRBV14 with TRBJ1-1; D may be TRBD1 (6 bases). The CDR3 runs 13 residues. V lost 3 bases to trimming and J lost 8 bases, with 13 bases between them. The V gene's germline CDR1 is SGHDN and CDR2 FVKESK.

The rearrangement uses TRBV7-8 and TRBJ1-2; a possible D gene is TRBD1 (6 bases). The CDR3 is made up of 14 amino acids. The germline V and J ends were trimmed by 5 bases and 7 bases, with 17 bases remaining between them. The germline V gene encodes CDR1 SGHVS and CDR2 FQNEAQ. The CDR3 loop reads CASSQGTIFPGYTF. The CDR3 nucleotides read TGTGCCAGCAGCCAAGGGACAATATTTCCTGGCTACACCTTC.

The chain links TRBV4-2 to TRBJ2-7; 8 bases align to TRBD1. This CDR3 spans 16 amino acids. Trimming removed 1 base from V and 0 bases from J; junction bases left unmatched: 5. The germline CDR1 and CDR2 sequences are LGHNA and YNFKEQ. DNA for the CDR3: TGTGCCAGCAGCCAAGGCCACAGGGGGAGCTCCTACGAGCAGTACTTC. Its translation is CASSQGHRGSSYEQYF.

This chain links TRBV6-5 with TRBJ1-2, with 7 bases fitting TRBD1. This CDR3 comprises 16 residues. CDR1 is MNHEY, CDR2 SVGAGI, per germline. Germline trimming cut 0 bases from V and 4 bases from J; bases unmatched to any gene: 8. The CDR3 nucleotides are TGTGCCAGCAGTTACTCGAATCTCCAGGGGGTCTATGGCTACACCTTC. Protein sequence: CASSYSNLQGVYGYTF.

Only a few counts were recorded for this clone. J is TRBJ1-4 and V is TRBV4-1, with D perhaps TRBD1 (5 bases). The V end was cut by 4 bases, the J end by 5 bases, with 14 bases between. CDR1 is MGHRA, CDR2 YSYEKL, per germline. The CDR3 runs to 15 residues. CDR3: CASSRVGTPNEKLFF. Written as DNA, the CDR3 is TGCGCCAGCAGCCGCGTCGGGACTCCAAATGAAAAACTGTTTTTT.

The chain employs TRBV18 and TRBJ1-6; D is possibly TRBD1 (5 bases). The CDR3 runs to 17 residues. The germline gives CDR1 KGHSH, CDR2 LQKENI. V gave up 3 bases and J gave up 5 bases, with 17 bases separating them. The CDR3 loop reads CASSPVLGAGDNSPLHF. The CDR3 DNA sequence: TGTGCCAGCTCACCGGTATTAGGGGCCGGGGATAATTCACCCCTCCACTTT.

The rearrangement joins TRBV6-5 to TRBJ2-2, with D tentatively TRBD1 (6 bases). Germline lookup yields CDR1 MNHEY and CDR2 SVGAGI. This CDR3 has 11 residues. CDR3 amino acids: CATGNTGELFF. DNA of the CDR3: TGTGCGACAGGGAACACCGGGGAGCTGTTTTTT.

This chain uses TRBV30 with TRBJ1-4; no definite D call. Germline V lookup: CDR1 GTSNPN, CDR2 SVGIG (reference sequence). There are 13 residues in the CDR3. Trimming shortened V by 7 bases and J by 4 bases, and 13 bases separated the two germline ends. The CDR3 DNA reads as TGTGCCTACCTCCGGAGTCTTAATGAAAAACTGTTTTTT. Its translation: CAYLRSLNEKLFF.

This clone appeared a few times. This chain links TRBV11-2 with TRBJ2-7; D might be TRBD1 (5 bases). V was pared by 2 bases and J by 4 bases, with 12 bases between. From germline, CDR1 is SGHAT and CDR2 FQNNGV. This CDR3 comprises 14 residues. The CDR3 nucleotides are TGTGCCAGCAGCTTACACAGGTCTTTGTACGAGCAGTACTTC. Protein: CASSLHRSLYEQYF.

This sequence joins TRBV5-1 and TRBJ1-4; D uncertain. V was shortened by 0 bases and J by 0 bases, with 9 bases between the two germline ends. The germline CDR1 and CDR2 sequences are SGHRS and YFSETQ. The CDR3 sequence is 16 residues long. DNA of the CDR3: TGCGCCAGCAGCTTGGTTAACGGGGCAACTAATGAAAAACTGTTTTTT. Its translation: CASSLVNGATNEKLFF.

The gene calls are TRBV2 and TRBJ2-2; 14 nucleotides align to TRBD2. J gave up 4 bases and V 7 bases, and 5 bases lay outside the gene matches. The length of the CDR3 is 16 residues. Germline V CDR1 and CDR2: SNHLY, FYNNEI. In DNA, the CDR3 is TGTGCCAGCACCCAAGGACTAGCGGGGGGCACCGGGGAGCTGTTTTTT. Amino acid sequence: CASTQGLAGGTGELFF.

The CDR3: CATSTGVTGELFF. CDR3 nucleotides: TGTGCCACCAGCACAGGGGTTACCGGGGAGCTGTTTTTT. The V gene is TRBV15, the J gene TRBJ2-2, with D perhaps matching TRBD1 (6 bases). The germline V gene encodes CDR1 LNHNV and CDR2 YYDKDF (reference sequence). V was pared by 4 bases and J by 5 bases, with 8 bases between. There are 13 residues in the CDR3.

The V and J genes are TRBV5-5 and TRBJ1-6, with no clear D. The CDR3 spans 15 residues. The germline V gene has CDR1 SGHKS and CDR2 YYEKEE (reference sequence). Trimming left V 0 bases short and J 3 bases short, with 7 bases between. CDR3 loop: CASSLEQYYNSPLHF. CDR3 nucleotide sequence: TGTGCCAGCAGCTTGGAACAGTACTATAATTCACCCCTCCACTTT.

The chain combines TRBV11-3 with TRBJ1-4; D is unclear. V was clipped by 5 bases and J by 6 bases, with 10 bases between them. Germline CDR1 SGHNT, CDR2 YENEEA. The CDR3 runs to 13 residues. The CDR3 DNA sequence: TGTGCCAGCAGCCGTAGCCGGGATGAAAAACTGTTTTTT. Translation gives CASSRSRDEKLFF.

Here the CDR3 DNA reads TGTGCCAGCAGCTTGGGGGGTCTTGGCACAGATACGCAGTATTTT. The encoded protein is CASSLGGLGTDTQYF. The genes are TRBV5-6 and TRBJ2-3; D unclear. The germline gives CDR1 SGHDT, CDR2 YYEEEE. This CDR3 is 15 amino acids long. V was trimmed by 0 bases and J by 1 base, leaving 9 bases between them.

The chain couples TRBV5-1 to TRBJ1-5; the match to TRBD1 covers 7 bases. Trimming cost V 1 base and J 6 bases; bases outside gene matches: 1. The CDR3 is 13 amino acids. Germline loops: CDR1 SGHRS, CDR2 YFSETQ. The CDR3 region is CASSLQGGQPQHF. CDR3 nucleotides: TGCGCCAGCAGCTTGCAGGGGGGTCAGCCCCAGCATTTT.

CDR3 sequence (DNA): TGTGCCACCATAGGACAGGGGTTCCCCTCTGGGGCCAACGTCCTGACTTTC. Its translation is CATIGQGFPSGANVLTF. J is TRBJ2-6 and V is TRBV28, with 9 bases lining up with TRBD1. This CDR3 spans 17 amino acids. With V trimmed by 10 bases and J by 0 bases, 10 bases remained unmatched. The germline V gene encodes CDR1 MDHEN and CDR2 SYDVKM. Supplemented by reference TRBV28 and TRBJ2-6, the full variable domain reads DVKVTQSSRYLVKRTGEKVFLECVQDMDHENMFWYRQDPGLGLRLIYFSYDVKMKEKGDIPEGYSVSREKKERFSLILESASTNQTSMYLCATIGQGFPSGANVLTFGAGSRLTVL.

A single count supports this clone. This chain links TRBV28 with TRBJ2-7; D is unresolved. The CDR3 has 12 residues. V lost 6 bases to trimming and J lost 1 base, with 7 bases between them. Per germline, CDR1 MDHEN and CDR2 SYDVKM. Written as DNA, the CDR3 is TGTGCCAGCAGGTCGACATCCTACGAGCAGTACTTC. Amino acid sequence: CASRSTSYEQYF.

Regarding this clone: One end of the junction is discordant with germline, which a read error may explain. The J gene is TRBJ1-2, the V gene TRBV4-2, with 7 nucleotides matching TRBD1. This CDR3 contains 13 residues. CDR1 is LGHNA and CDR2 is YNFKEQ in the germline V gene. The CDR3 DNA follows: TGTGCCAGCAGCAAAGACAGGGCCTATGGCTACACCTTC. As protein: CASSKDRAYGYTF.

V usage is TRBV10-1 and J usage is TRBJ2-3, with D possibly TRBD2 on 6 matching bases. Germline assignment: CDR1 WNHNN and CDR2 SYGVQD (reference sequence). Trimming stripped 4 bases from V and 0 bases from J, with 8 bases between. The CDR3 length is 14 residues. For the CDR3, the DNA is TGCGCCAGCAGTGCGGGGGAGAGCACAGATACGCAGTATTTT. It translates to CASSAGESTDTQYF.